The next 19 T cell receptor beta chains were all read from a single sample in a study of STAT5B mutations in CD4+ large granular lymphocyte leukemia. The repertoire was sequenced with immunoSEQ multiplex PCR; TCRdb's copy has only in-frame clones and lacks some. This table holds 30,000 or so clones, about 88% found once. Sequencing was carried out using CD4+ T cells from blood buffy coats. All receptors come from a human donor in good health.

This clone is classed as medium-sized. The gene calls are TRBV10-3 and TRBJ2-7, with 9 positions matching TRBD2. Germline V gives CDR1 ENHRY, CDR2 SYGVKD. The J segment lost 4 bases and the V segment lost 7 bases, leaving 5 bases of the junction unmatched. This CDR3 spans 13 amino acids. In DNA form, the CDR3 reads TGTGCCATCAACCGAGCGGGAGGATACGAGCAGTACTTC. Translating gives CAINRAGGYEQYF.

The chain carries TRBV10-1 and TRBJ2-1; TRBD2 matches 9 bases. J lost 8 bases, V lost 0 bases, and 8 bases had no gene match. Germline V lookup: CDR1 WNHNN, CDR2 SYGVQD (reference sequence). The length of the CDR3 is 16 residues. DNA for the CDR3: TGCGCCAGCAGTGAGTCGGTAGCGGGAGCTATCTATGAGCAGTTCTTC. Translation: CASSESVAGAIYEQFF.

The rearrangement links TRBV7-8 to TRBJ1-5; TRBD1 might be the D (6 bases). Germline V lookup: CDR1 SGHVS, CDR2 FQNEAQ. CDR3 size: 17 residues. Between the trimmed V and J ends, which lost 0 bases and 2 bases, there was a span of 14 bases. CDR3 sequence (DNA): TGTGCCAGCAGCTTAGCGTTGGGGGGCATCGGCAATCAGCCCCAGCATTTT. Translated: CASSLALGGIGNQPQHF.

This clone has just a few counts. This chain connects TRBV6-6 to TRBJ1-1; D is uncertain. Germline V lookup: CDR1 MNHNY, CDR2 SVGAGI (reference sequence). The CDR3 has 15 residues. With 5 bases removed from V and 2 bases from J, the gap between germline ends came to 15 bases. CDR3 in amino acids: CASSRTTFTNTEAFF. The CDR3 bases are TGTGCCAGCAGTCGTACGACTTTTACTAACACTGAAGCTTTCTTT.

The rearrangement uses TRBV7-9 and TRBJ2-3, with TRBD2 matching 7 bases. J gave up 5 bases and V 5 bases, and 13 bases lay outside the gene matches. The CDR3 is made up of 16 amino acids. Germline CDR1 SEHNR, CDR2 FQNEAQ (reference sequence). Here the CDR3 reads CASSPPLRGSGDTQYF. The CDR3 nucleotides are TGTGCCAGCAGCCCCCCCCTTCGCGGGAGTGGAGATACGCAGTATTTT.

The chain combines TRBV5-1 with TRBJ2-1, with TRBD1 identical over 9 bases. V shed 0 bases, J shed 7 bases, and the junction held 5 bases outside the gene matches. From germline, CDR1 is SGHRS and CDR2 YFSETQ. CDR3 size: 15 residues. This CDR3 is CASSLEQGAWNEQFF. CDR3 in DNA: TGCGCCAGCAGCTTGGAACAGGGGGCCTGGAATGAGCAGTTCTTC.

The gene calls are TRBV11-3 and TRBJ2-1; 14 nucleotides match TRBD2. The V gene's germline CDR1 is SGHNT and CDR2 YENEEA. The junction had 3 bases not matched to a gene; V was cut back by 5 bases and J by 6 bases. The CDR3 totals 15 residues. CDR3 sequence: CASSPGLAGVNEQFF. In nucleotides, the CDR3 is TGTGCCAGCAGCCCGGGACTAGCGGGAGTCAATGAGCAGTTCTTC.

The chain carries TRBV29-1 and TRBJ1-1; maybe TRBD1 (6 bases). The CDR3 runs to 12 residues. V shed 7 bases and J shed 4 bases, with 13 bases lying between them. Germline CDR1 and CDR2: SQVTM and ANQGSEA. The chain's CDR3 is CSAVEGVTEAFF. In DNA form, the CDR3 reads TGCAGCGCCGTAGAGGGGGTCACTGAAGCTTTCTTT.

V and J are TRBV28 and TRBJ1-2; D is perhaps TRBD1 (6 bases). CDR3 length: 12 amino acids. Germline CDR1 is MDHEN and CDR2 is SYDVKM. The CDR3 spells CAQGDANYGYTF. The CDR3 DNA follows: TGTGCACAGGGAGACGCTAACTATGGCTACACCTTC.

This clone showed up just once. The J gene is TRBJ1-1, the V gene TRBV6-6; maybe TRBD1 (5 bases). V was clipped by 2 bases and J by 5 bases, with 12 bases between them. Germline CDR1 MNHNY, CDR2 SVGAGI (reference sequence). The CDR3 has 14 residues. The CDR3 sequence is CASSYEGQGTEAFF. The DNA of the CDR3 is TGTGCCAGCAGTTACGAGGGGCAGGGAACTGAAGCTTTCTTT.

The chain is built from TRBV10-3 and TRBJ1-2; possibly TRBD1 for D (6 bases). The germline V gene encodes CDR1 ENHRY and CDR2 SYGVKD. Trimming removed 0 bases at V and 0 bases at J, with 11 bases between. The CDR3 has 16 residues. The CDR3 nucleotides are TGTGCCATCAGTGAGTCGTGGTCAGGGGCTAACTATGGCTACACCTTC. Its protein product is CAISESWSGANYGYTF.

This clone has only one observation. This chain uses TRBV10-1 with TRBJ1-5; weak D call: TRBD1 (5 bases). V shed 3 bases and J shed 6 bases, with 9 bases lying between them. Looked up from germline, CDR1 is WNHNN and CDR2 is SYGVQD (reference sequence). This CDR3 is 13 amino acids long. Here the CDR3 reads CASSEGTGQPQHF. The DNA of the CDR3 is TGCGCCAGCAGTGAAGGGACGGGTCAGCCCCAGCATTTT.

This clone appeared once. V and J are TRBV6-5 and TRBJ1-5; the D is unclear. Germline CDR1 MNHEY, CDR2 SVGAGI. There are 13 residues in the CDR3. V lost 2 bases and J lost 5, with 7 bases in between. DNA for the CDR3: TGTGCCAGCAGTTACATTAAAGATCAGCCCCAGCATTTT. It yields the protein CASSYIKDQPQHF.

The rearrangement uses TRBV29-1 and TRBJ2-1; 8 bases align to TRBD2. Germline V gene lookup returns CDR1 SQVTM and CDR2 ANQGSEA. Unmatched junction bases numbered 12, after V lost 8 bases and J lost 3 bases. The CDR3 totals 15 residues. CDR3 DNA sequence: TGCAGCACCTCCTCACTAGCGGTTGGCTACAATGAGCAGTTCTTC. Translation: CSTSSLAVGYNEQFF.

This sequence joins TRBV5-1 and TRBJ1-2; 8 nucleotides match TRBD1. Germline CDR1 and CDR2: SGHRS and YFSETQ. V lost 1 base and J lost 6; bases outside the gene matches: 2. CDR3 size: 13 residues. In DNA form, the CDR3 reads TGCGCCAGCAGCTTGTCAGGGGGCGATGGCTACACCTTC. This codes for CASSLSGGDGYTF.

CDR3 sequence: CASSEAADNYGYTF. The CDR3 DNA reads as TGTGCCAGCAGTGAAGCGGCAGATAACTATGGCTACACCTTC. The gene calls are TRBV6-1 and TRBJ1-2; D gene ambiguous. The CDR3 sequence is 14 residues long. V was cut by 0 bases and J by 1 base, with 6 bases left in between. CDR1 is MNHNS and CDR2 is SASEGT in the germline V gene.

The rearrangement links TRBV7-2 to TRBJ2-2; 10 nucleotides align to TRBD1. CDR3 length: 15 residues. V lost 5 bases to trimming and J lost 1 base; unmatched junction nucleotides: 1. Germline CDR1 SGHTA, CDR2 FQGNSA. The CDR3 DNA is TGTGCCAGCAGCCGGACAGGGGGGAACACCGGGGAGCTGTTTTTT. Amino acid sequence: CASSRTGGNTGELFF.

The table lists this clone with a count of one. This sequence joins TRBV7-3 and TRBJ1-2, with 9 bases that match TRBD1. The CDR3 runs to 15 residues. Germline V gives CDR1 SGHTA, CDR2 FQGTGA. The ends lost 5 bases at V and 0 bases at J; junction bases unmatched: 4. Here the CDR3 reads CASSPDRGANYGYTF. The CDR3 DNA reads TGTGCCAGCAGCCCCGACAGGGGGGCTAACTATGGCTACACCTTC.

This clone occurred once. V gene TRBV5-1 combines with J gene TRBJ2-3; D might be TRBD2 (5 bases). CDR3 length: 15 amino acids. The V gene lost 2 bases and the J gene lost 0 bases, with 10 bases spanning the gap. Germline lookup yields CDR1 SGHRS and CDR2 YFSETQ. Written as DNA, the CDR3 is TGCGCCAGCAGCTTTGACGGAGGTAGCACAGATACGCAGTATTTT. This gives the protein CASSFDGGSTDTQYF.